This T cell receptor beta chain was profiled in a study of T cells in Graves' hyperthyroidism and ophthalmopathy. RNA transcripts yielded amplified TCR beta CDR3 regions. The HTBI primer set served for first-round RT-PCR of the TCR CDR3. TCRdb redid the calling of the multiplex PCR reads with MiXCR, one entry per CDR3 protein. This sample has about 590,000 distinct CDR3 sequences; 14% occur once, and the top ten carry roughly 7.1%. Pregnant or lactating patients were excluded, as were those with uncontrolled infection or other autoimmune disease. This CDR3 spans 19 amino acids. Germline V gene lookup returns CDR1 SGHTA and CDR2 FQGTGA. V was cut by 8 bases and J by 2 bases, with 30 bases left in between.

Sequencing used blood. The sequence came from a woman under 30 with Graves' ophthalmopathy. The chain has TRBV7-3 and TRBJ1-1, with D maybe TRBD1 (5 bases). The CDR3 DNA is TGTGCCAGCTCACCACCGAGCCACCGGGTCGGGGCTCTCAACACTGAAGCTTTCTTT. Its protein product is CASSPPSHRVGALNTEAFF.